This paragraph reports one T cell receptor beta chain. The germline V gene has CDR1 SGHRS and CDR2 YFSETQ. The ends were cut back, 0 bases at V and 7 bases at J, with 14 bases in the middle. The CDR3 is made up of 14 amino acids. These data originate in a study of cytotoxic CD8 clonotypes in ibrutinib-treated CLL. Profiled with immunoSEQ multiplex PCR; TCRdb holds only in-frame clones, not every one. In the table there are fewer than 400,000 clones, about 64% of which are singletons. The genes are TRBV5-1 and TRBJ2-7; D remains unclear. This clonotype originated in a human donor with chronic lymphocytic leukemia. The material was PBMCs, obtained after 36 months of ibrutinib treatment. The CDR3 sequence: CASSLELRAREQYF. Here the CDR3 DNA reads TGCGCCAGCAGCTTGGAACTAAGAGCGAGGGAGCAGTACTTC.